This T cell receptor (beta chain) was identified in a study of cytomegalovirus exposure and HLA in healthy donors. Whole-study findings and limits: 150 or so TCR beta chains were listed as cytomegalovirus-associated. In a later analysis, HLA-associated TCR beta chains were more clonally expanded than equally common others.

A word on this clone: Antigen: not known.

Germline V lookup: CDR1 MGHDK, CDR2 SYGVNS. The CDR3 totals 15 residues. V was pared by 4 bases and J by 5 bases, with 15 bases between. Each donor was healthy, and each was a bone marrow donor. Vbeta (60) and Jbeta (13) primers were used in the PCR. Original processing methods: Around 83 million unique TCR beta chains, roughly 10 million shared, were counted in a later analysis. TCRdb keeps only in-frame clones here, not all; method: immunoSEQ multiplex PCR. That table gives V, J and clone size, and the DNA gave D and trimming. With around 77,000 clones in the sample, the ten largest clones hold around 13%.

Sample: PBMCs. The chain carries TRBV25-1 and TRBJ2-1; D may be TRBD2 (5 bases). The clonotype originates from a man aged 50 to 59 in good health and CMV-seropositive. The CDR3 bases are TGTGCCAGCAGTGTTAGAGGGATACGGCACAATGAGCAGTTCTTC. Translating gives CASSVRGIRHNEQFF.